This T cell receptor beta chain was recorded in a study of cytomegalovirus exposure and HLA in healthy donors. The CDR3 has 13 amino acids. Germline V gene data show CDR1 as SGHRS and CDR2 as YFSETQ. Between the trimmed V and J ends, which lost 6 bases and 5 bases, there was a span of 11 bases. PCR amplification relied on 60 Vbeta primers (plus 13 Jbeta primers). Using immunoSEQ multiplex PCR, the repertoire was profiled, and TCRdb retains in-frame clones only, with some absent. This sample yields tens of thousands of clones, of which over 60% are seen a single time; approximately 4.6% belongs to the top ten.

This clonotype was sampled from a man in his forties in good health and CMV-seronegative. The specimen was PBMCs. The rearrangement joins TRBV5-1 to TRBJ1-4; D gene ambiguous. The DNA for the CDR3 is TGCGCCAGCACCCTCGGAGGGAATGAAAAACTGTTTTTT. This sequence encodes CASTLGGNEKLFF. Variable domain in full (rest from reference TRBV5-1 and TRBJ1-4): KAGVTQTPRYLIKTRGQQVTLSCSPISGHRSVSWYQQTPGQGLQFLFEYFSETQRNKGNFPGRFSGRQFSNSRSEMNVSTLELGDSALYLCASTLGGNEKLFFGSGTQLSVL.